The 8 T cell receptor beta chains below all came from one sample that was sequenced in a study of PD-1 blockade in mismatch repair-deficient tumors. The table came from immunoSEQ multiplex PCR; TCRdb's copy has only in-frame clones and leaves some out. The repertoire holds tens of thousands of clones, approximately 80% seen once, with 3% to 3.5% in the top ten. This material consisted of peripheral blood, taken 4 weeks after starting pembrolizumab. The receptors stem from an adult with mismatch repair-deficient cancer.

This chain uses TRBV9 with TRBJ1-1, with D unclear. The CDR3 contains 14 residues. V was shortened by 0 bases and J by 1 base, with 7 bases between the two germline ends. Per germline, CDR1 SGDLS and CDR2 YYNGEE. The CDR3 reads CASSVAERNTEAFF. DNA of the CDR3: TGTGCCAGCAGCGTAGCCGAGAGGAACACTGAAGCTTTCTTT.

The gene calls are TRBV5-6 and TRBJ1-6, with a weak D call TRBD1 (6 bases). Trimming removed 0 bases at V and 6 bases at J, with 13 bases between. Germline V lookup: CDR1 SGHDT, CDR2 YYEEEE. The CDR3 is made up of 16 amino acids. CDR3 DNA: TGTGCCAGCAGCTTGGAGCTGGGGGCGAGTAATTCACCCCTCCACTTT. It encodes CASSLELGASNSPLHF.

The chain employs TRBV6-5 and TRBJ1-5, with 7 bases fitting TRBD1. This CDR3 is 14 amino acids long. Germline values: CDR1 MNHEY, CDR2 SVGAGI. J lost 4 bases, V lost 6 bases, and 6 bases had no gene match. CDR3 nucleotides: TGTGCCAGCAGCACGGGACAGTTAAATCAGCCCCAGCATTTT. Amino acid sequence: CASSTGQLNQPQHF.

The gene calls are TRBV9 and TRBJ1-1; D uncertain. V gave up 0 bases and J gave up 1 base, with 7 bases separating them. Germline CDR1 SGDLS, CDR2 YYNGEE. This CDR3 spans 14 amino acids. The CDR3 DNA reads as TGTGCCAGCAGCGTAGGTCTAGGGAACACTGAAGCTTTCTTT. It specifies CASSVGLGNTEAFF. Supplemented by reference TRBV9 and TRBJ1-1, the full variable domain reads DSGVTQTPKHLITATGQRVTLRCSPRSGDLSVYWYQQSLDQGLQFLIQYYNGEERAKGNILERFSAQQFPDLHSELNLSSLELGDSALYFCASSVGLGNTEAFFGQGTRLTVV.

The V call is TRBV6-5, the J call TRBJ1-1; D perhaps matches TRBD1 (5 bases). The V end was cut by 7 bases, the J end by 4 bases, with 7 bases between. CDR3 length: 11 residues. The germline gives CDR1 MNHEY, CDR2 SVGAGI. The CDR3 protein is CASTQGTEAFF. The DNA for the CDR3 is TGTGCCAGCACCCAGGGCACTGAAGCTTTCTTT.

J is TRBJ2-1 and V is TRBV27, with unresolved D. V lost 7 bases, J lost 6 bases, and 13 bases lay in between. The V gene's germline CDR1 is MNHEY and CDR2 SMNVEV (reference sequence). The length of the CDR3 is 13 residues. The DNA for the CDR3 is TGTGCCAGCACCGTCCATGGTAGCAATGAGCAGTTCTTC. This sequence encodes CASTVHGSNEQFF.

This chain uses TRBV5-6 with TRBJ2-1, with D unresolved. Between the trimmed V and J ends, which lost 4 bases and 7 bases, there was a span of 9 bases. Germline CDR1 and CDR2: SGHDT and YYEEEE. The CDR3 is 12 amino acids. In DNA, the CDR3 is TGTGCCAGCAGCCCATGGCGAAATGAGCAGTTCTTC. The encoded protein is CASSPWRNEQFF.

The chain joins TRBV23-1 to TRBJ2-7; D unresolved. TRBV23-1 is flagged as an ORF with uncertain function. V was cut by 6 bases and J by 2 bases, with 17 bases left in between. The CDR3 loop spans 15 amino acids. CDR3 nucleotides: TGCGCCAGCAGCCAAAGCCCTGGCAGACCCTACGAGCAGTACTTC. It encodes CASSQSPGRPYEQYF.